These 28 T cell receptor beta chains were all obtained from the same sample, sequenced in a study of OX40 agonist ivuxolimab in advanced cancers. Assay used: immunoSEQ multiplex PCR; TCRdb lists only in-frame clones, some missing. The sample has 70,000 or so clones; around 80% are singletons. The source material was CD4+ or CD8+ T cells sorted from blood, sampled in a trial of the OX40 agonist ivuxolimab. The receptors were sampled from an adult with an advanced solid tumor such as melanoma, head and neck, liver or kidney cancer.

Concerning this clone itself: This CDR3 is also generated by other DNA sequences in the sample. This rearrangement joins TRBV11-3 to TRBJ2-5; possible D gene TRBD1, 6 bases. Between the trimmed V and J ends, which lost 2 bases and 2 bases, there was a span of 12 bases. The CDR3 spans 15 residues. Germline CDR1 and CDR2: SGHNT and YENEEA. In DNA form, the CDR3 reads TGTGCCAGCAGCTTATCTGCAGGGGATCAAGAGACCCAGTACTTC. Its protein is CASSLSAGDQETQYF.

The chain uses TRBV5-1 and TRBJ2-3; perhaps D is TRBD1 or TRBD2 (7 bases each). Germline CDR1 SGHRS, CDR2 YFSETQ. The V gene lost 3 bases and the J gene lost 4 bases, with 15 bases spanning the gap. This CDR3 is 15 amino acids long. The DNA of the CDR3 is TGCGCCAGCAGCTGGGAGGGGGCGCATTCAGATACGCAGTATTTT. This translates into CASSWEGAHSDTQYF.

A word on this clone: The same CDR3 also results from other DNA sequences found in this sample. The CDR3 DNA sequence: TGCAGTGCTAGCCTGGATACGCAGTATTTT. This sequence encodes CSASLDTQYF. V gene TRBV20-1 combines with J gene TRBJ2-3, with D unresolved. Trimming cost V 3 bases and J 6 bases, with 4 bases left between them. The CDR3 totals 10 residues. The germline gives CDR1 DFQATT, CDR2 SNEGSKA (reference sequence).

The DNA of the CDR3 is TGTGCCAGCAGCCACCGGGAGTCGGGGGCGTTCCTCTACGAGCAGTACTTC. It translates to CASSHRESGAFLYEQYF. The chain is built from TRBV11-2 and TRBJ2-7; either TRBD1 or TRBD2 may fit D (6 bases each). V lost 5 bases to trimming and J lost 3 bases, with 23 bases between them. The germline gives CDR1 SGHAT, CDR2 FQNNGV. The CDR3 contains 17 residues.

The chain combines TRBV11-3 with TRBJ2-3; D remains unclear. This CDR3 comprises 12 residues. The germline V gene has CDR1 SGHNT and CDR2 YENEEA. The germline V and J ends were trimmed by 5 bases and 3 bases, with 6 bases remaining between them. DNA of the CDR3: TGTGCCAGCAGCCGGGCTACAGATACGCAGTATTTT. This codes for CASSRATDTQYF.

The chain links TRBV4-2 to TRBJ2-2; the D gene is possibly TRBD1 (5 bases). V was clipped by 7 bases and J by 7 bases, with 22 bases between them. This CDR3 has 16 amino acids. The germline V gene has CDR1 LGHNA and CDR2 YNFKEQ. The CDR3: CASTPERQTLLGELFF. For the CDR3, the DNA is TGTGCCAGCACGCCAGAGAGACAGACCTTACTCGGGGAGCTGTTTTTT.

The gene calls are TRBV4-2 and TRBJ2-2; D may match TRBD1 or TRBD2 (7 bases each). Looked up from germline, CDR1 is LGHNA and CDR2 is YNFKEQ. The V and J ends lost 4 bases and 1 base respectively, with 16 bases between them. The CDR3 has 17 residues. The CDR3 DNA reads TGTGCCAGCAGCCCGGGGGGTAGGACAGGGAACACCGGGGAGCTGTTTTTT. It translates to CASSPGGRTGNTGELFF.

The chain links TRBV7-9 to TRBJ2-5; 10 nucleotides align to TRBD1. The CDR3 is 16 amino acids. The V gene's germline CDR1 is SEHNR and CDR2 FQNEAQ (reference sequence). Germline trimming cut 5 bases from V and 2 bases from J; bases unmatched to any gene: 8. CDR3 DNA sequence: TGTGCCAGCAGCCCCTGGACAGGGGGTCGTCAAGAGACCCAGTACTTC. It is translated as CASSPWTGGRQETQYF.

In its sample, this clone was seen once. This chain's CDR3 is CASSLERSEAFF. The CDR3 bases are TGTGCCAGCAGCCTGGAGCGCAGTGAAGCTTTCTTT. V and J are TRBV6-1 and TRBJ1-1; D uncertain. CDR1 and CDR2 from the germline V gene are MNHNS and SASEGT. Deletions cut 6 bases from V and 7 bases from J, with 12 bases between. The CDR3 is made up of 12 amino acids.

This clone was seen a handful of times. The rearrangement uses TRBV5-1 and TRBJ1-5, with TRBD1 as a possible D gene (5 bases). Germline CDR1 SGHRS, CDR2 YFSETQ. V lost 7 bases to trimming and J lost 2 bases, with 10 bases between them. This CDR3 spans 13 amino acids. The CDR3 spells CASSGDGNQPQHF. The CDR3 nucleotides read TGCGCCAGCTCCGGGGACGGCAATCAGCCCCAGCATTTT.

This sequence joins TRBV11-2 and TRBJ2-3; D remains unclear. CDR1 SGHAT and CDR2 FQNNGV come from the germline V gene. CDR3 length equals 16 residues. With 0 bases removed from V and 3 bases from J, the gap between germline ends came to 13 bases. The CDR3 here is CASSLESPQPTDTQYF. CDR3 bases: TGTGCCAGCAGCTTAGAGAGCCCCCAACCAACAGATACGCAGTATTTT. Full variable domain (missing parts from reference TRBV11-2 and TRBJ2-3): EAGVAQSPRYKIIEKRQSVAFWCNPISGHATLYWYQQILGQGPKLLIQFQNNGVVDDSQLPKDRFSAERLKGVDSTLKIQPAKLEDSAVYLCASSLESPQPTDTQYFGPGTRLTVL.

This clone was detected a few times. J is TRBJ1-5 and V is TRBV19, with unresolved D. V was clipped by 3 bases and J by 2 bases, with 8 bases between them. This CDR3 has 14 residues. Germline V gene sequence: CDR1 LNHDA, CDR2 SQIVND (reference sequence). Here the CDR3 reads CASSIIRGNQPQHF. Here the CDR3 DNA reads TGTGCCAGTAGTATCATACGGGGCAATCAGCCCCAGCATTTT.

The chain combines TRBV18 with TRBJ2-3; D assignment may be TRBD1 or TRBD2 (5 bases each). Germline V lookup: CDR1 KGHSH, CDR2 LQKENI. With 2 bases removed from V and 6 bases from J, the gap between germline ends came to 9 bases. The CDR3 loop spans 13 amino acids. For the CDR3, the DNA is TGTGCCAGCTCACCAGGGACCGGGGATACGCAGTATTTT. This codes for CASSPGTGDTQYF.

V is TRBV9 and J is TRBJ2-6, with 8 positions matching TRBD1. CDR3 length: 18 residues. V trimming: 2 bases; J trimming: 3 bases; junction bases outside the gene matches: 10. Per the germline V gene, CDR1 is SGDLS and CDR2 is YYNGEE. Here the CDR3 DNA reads TGTGCCAGCAGCGTTTCGTTTACAGGGGGGTTTGGGGCCAACGTCCTGACTTTC. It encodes CASSVSFTGGFGANVLTF.

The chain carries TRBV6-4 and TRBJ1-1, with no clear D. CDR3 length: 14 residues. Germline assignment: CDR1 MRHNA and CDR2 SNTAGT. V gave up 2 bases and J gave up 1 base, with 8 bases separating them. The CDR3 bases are TGTGCCAGCAGTGACCCCCTAAAGAACACTGAAGCTTTCTTT. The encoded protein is CASSDPLKNTEAFF.

The CDR3 region is CASSQEGPLAGGTDTQYF. CDR3 coding DNA: TGTGCCAGCAGCCAAGAAGGCCCCCTAGCGGGGGGTACAGATACGCAGTATTTT. The V call is TRBV4-2, the J call TRBJ2-3; 11 bases are a match to TRBD2. The CDR3 extends over 18 amino acids. V lost 0 bases to trimming and J lost 3 bases; unmatched junction nucleotides: 8. Germline V CDR1 and CDR2: LGHNA, YNFKEQ.

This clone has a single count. This CDR3 is CASSLQAGYEQYF. The CDR3 DNA follows: TGTGCCAGCAGCTTGCAGGCAGGGTACGAGCAGTACTTC. The chain carries TRBV5-4 and TRBJ2-7, with a possible D match to TRBD1 (5 bases). This CDR3 spans 13 amino acids. Trimming left V 1 base short and J 4 bases short, with 9 bases between. Looked up from germline, CDR1 is SGHNT and CDR2 is YYREEE (reference sequence).

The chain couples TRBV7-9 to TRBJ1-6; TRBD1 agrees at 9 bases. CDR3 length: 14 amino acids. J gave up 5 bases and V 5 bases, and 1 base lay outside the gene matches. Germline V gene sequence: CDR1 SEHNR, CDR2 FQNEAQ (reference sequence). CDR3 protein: CASSGDRDNSPLHF. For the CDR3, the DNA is TGTGCCAGCAGCGGGGACAGGGATAATTCACCCCTCCACTTT.

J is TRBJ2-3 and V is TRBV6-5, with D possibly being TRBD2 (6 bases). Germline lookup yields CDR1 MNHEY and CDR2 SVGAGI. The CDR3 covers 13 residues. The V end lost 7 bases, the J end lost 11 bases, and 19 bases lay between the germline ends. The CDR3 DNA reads TGTGCCAGCAAGCGGGTACAAGCCGCCCAGCAGTATTTT. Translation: CASKRVQAAQQYF.

In DNA, the CDR3 is TGTGCCAGTCAGACCCCCGATGCGGTTCGGAGCAATCAGCCCCAGCATTTT. It yields the protein CASQTPDAVRSNQPQHF. J is TRBJ1-5 and V is TRBV19; D gene unclear. The germline V gene has CDR1 LNHDA and CDR2 SQIVND (reference sequence). The CDR3 length is 17 residues. Trimming removed 8 bases from V and 1 base from J, with 21 bases in between.

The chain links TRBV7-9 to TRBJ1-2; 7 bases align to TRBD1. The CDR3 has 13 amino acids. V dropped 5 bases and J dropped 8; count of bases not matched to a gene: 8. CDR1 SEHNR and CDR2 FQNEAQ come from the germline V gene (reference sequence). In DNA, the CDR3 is TGTGCCAGCAGCCCGAACACAGGGGAGGGCTACACCTTC. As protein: CASSPNTGEGYTF.

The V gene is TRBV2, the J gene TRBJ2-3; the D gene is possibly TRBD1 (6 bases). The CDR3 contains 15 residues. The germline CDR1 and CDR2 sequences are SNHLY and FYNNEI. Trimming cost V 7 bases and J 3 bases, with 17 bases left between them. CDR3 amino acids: CASILRVRGTDTQYF. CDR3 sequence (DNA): TGTGCCAGCATCCTCCGAGTCAGGGGAACAGATACGCAGTATTTT.

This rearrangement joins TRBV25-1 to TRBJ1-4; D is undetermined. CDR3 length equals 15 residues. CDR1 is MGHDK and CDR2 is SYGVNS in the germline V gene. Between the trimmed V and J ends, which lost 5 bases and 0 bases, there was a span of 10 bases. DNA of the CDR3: TGTGCCAGCAGTAGCACGGGCACAACTAATGAAAAACTGTTTTTT. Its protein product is CASSSTGTTNEKLFF. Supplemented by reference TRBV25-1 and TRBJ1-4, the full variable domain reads EADIYQTPRYLVIGTGKKITLECSQTMGHDKMYWYQQDPGMELHLIHYSYGVNSTEKGDLSSESTVSRIRTEHFPLTLESARPSHTSQYLCASSSTGTTNEKLFFGSGTQLSVL.

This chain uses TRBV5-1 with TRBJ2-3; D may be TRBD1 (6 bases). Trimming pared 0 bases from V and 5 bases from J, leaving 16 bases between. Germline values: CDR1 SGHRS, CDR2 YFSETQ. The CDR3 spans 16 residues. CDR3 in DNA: TGCGCCAGCAGCTTGGGGGGGCAGGGCTATGGAGATACGCAGTATTTT. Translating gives CASSLGGQGYGDTQYF.

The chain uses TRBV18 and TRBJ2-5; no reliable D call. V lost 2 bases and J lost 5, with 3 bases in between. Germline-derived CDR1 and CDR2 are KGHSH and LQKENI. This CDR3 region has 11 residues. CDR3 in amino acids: CASSPEETQYF. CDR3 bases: TGTGCCAGCTCACCAGAGGAGACCCAGTACTTC.

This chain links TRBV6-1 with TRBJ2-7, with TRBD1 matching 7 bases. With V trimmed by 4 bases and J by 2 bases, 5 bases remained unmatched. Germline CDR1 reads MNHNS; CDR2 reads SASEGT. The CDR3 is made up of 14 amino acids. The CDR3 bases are TGTGCCAGCAGTGCAAGGACAGGCCCCTACGAGCAGTACTTC. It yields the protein CASSARTGPYEQYF.

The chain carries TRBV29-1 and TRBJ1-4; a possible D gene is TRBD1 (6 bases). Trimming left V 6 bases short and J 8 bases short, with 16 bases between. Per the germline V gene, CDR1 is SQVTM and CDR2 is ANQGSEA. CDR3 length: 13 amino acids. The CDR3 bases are TGCAGCGTGGGGCGGGGGCCGAGGGAAAAACTGTTTTTT. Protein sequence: CSVGRGPREKLFF.

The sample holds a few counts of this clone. The CDR3 sequence: CASSRKLDSTTGELFF. CDR3 sequence (DNA): TGCGCCAGCAGCCGAAAGTTGGACAGCACTACCGGGGAGCTGTTTTTT. J is TRBJ2-2 and V is TRBV5-1; a possible D gene is TRBD1 (6 bases). CDR3 length: 16 residues. V gave up 4 bases and J gave up 5 bases, with 18 bases separating them. Germline V gene lookup returns CDR1 SGHRS and CDR2 YFSETQ.